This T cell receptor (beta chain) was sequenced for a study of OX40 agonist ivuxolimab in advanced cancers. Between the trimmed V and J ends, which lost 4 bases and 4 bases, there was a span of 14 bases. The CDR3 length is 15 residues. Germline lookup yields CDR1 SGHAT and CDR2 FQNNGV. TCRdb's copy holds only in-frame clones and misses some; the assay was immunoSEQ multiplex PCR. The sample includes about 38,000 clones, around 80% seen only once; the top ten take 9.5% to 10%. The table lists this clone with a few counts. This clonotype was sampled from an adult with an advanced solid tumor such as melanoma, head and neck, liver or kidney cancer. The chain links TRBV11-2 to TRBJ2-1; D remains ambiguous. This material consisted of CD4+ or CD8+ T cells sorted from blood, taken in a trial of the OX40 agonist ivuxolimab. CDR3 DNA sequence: TGTGCCAGCAGCTCAAGGCCGATCGGATACAATGAGCAGTTCTTC. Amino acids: CASSSRPIGYNEQFF.